This T cell receptor beta chain appears in the sequencing data of a study of tumor and adjacent non-tumor tissue in lung cancer. This sample's RNA came from whole unsorted tissue. More than 3 cm separated this lung sample from the edge of the tumor. A modified ARM-PCR protocol with three rounds of nested PCR amplified TCRbeta. TCRdb reanalysed the multiplex PCR reads using MiXCR and keeps one entry per CDR3 protein. Here the sample spans tens of thousands of distinct CDR3 sequences, about 77% being singletons. Trimming left V 4 bases short and J 13 bases short, with 25 bases between. Germline V CDR1 and CDR2: LGHNA, YNFKEQ. The CDR3 runs to 15 residues.

The V and J genes are TRBV4-2 and TRBJ1-2; a weak D match, TRBD1 (6 bases). Sequencing was carried out using distant non-tumor lung tissue. This receptor was obtained from a man in his 60s with non-small cell lung cancer. The DNA of the CDR3 is TGTGCCAGCAGCCTTCGGACAGACTCTAACTATGGATTCACCTTC. Translated: CASSLRTDSNYGFTF.